The 21 T cell receptor beta chains below were found in one sample sequenced in a study of blood T cell repertoires in COVID-19. Assay used: immunoSEQ multiplex PCR; TCRdb lists only in-frame clones, some missing. In the table there are some 400,000 clones, about 89% of which are singletons. Specimen: peripheral blood. Receptors originate from a woman aged 60-75 years with COVID-19, enrolled during active disease.

The rearrangement uses TRBV5-1 and TRBJ2-3; TRBD2 matches 7 bases. There are 16 residues in the CDR3. V lost 4 bases and J lost 1; bases outside the gene matches: 9. Germline lookup yields CDR1 SGHRS and CDR2 YFSETQ. The CDR3 is CASSARERGGTDTQYF. DNA of the CDR3: TGCGCCAGCAGCGCCCGCGAGCGGGGAGGCACAGATACGCAGTATTTT.

The chain is built from TRBV15 and TRBJ2-7; TRBD1 is a possible D gene (6 bases). Germline CDR1 LNHNV, CDR2 YYDKDF (reference sequence). CDR3 length: 14 residues. The ends were cut back, 0 bases at V and 7 bases at J, with 13 bases in the middle. The CDR3 reads CATSRDPTGWEQYF. In nucleotides, the CDR3 is TGTGCCACCAGCAGAGATCCAACAGGGTGGGAGCAGTACTTC.

The chain couples TRBV9 to TRBJ1-4; TRBD1 is a possible D gene (5 bases). Germline CDR1 reads SGDLS; CDR2 reads YYNGEE. CDR3 length: 16 amino acids. Trimming removed 0 bases from V and 1 base from J, with 10 bases in between. The DNA for the CDR3 is TGTGCCAGCAGCGTAGCCGGGGGAGTAACTAATGAAAAACTGTTTTTT. Its translation: CASSVAGGVTNEKLFF.

The genes are TRBV29-1 and TRBJ2-1, with D possibly matching TRBD1 (8 bases). The CDR3 spans 13 residues. Trimming removed 2 bases at V and 12 bases at J, with 17 bases between. Germline CDR1 is SQVTM and CDR2 is ANQGSEA. The CDR3 DNA is TGCAGCGTTGAAAGGACAGGGAGGGTAAGGCAGTTCTTC. Translating gives CSVERTGRVRQFF.

The chain recombines TRBV7-6 with TRBJ2-7; D is undetermined. Trimming took 1 base from V and 1 from J, leaving 11 bases between them. CDR1 SGHVS and CDR2 FNYEAQ come from the germline V gene. The CDR3 is 15 residues long. This chain's CDR3 is CASSLGTAASYEQYF. Written as DNA, the CDR3 is TGTGCCAGCAGCTTAGGTACAGCCGCTTCCTACGAGCAGTACTTC. Full variable domain (rest looked up from reference TRBV7-6 and TRBJ2-7): GAGVSQSPRYKVTKRGQDVALRCDPISGHVSLYWYRQALGQGPEFLTYFNYEAQQDKSGLPNDRFSAERPEGSISTLTIQRTEQRDSAMYRCASSLGTAASYEQYFGPGTRLTVT.

The chain employs TRBV7-9 and TRBJ1-6; D gene ambiguous. Per the germline V gene, CDR1 is SEHNR and CDR2 is FQNEAQ (reference sequence). The CDR3 consists of 14 residues. Trimming cost V 8 bases and J 9 bases, with 17 bases left between them. The CDR3 sequence is CASAREGSISPLHF. The DNA for the CDR3 is TGTGCCAGCGCCCGGGAGGGATCGATTTCACCCCTCCACTTT.

To note about this clone: The missing conserved phenylalanine or tryptophan at the end of this CDR3 makes a read error likely. No DNA is shown, since the ends of the CDR3 on it are uncertain; the CDR3 is the one TCRdb lists. J is TRBJ1-1 and V is TRBV24-1; the table's TRBD1 call for D was not verified on the DNA. The length of the CDR3 is 13 amino acids, counting both ends. The germline gives CDR1 KGHDR, CDR2 SFDVKD. The CDR3 loop is CATSERGTGGSLT.

The genes are TRBV30 and TRBJ1-5; TRBD1 matches 11 bases. This CDR3 has 15 residues. Germline assignment: CDR1 GTSNPN and CDR2 SVGIG (reference sequence). Trimming cost V 0 bases and J 5 bases; bases outside gene matches: 3. CDR3 residues: CAWSVGDRGDQPQHF. The CDR3, as DNA: TGTGCCTGGAGTGTAGGGGACAGGGGGGATCAGCCCCAGCATTTT.

The chain employs TRBV28 and TRBJ1-3; the D is unclear. The length of the CDR3 is 15 residues. Germline lookup yields CDR1 MDHEN and CDR2 SYDVKM. V lost 0 bases, J lost 0 bases, and 6 bases lay in between. The CDR3 DNA reads TGTGCCAGCAGTTTATGGGGCAGCTCTGGAAACACCATATATTTT. Residues: CASSLWGSSGNTIYF.

A few counts support this clone. The chain employs TRBV4-1 and TRBJ2-2; TRBD1 matches 9 bases. This CDR3 is 18 amino acids long. Germline V gives CDR1 MGHRA, CDR2 YSYEKL. Unmatched junction bases numbered 10, after V lost 1 base and J lost 4 bases. CDR3: CASSQVSAGQGPTGELFF. The CDR3 DNA is TGCGCCAGCAGCCAAGTTTCCGCCGGACAGGGGCCCACCGGGGAGCTGTTTTTT.

CDR3 nucleotides: TGTGCCAGCAGCTTCGACACCCCGGCCGGGGAGCTGTTTTTT. This translates into CASSFDTPAGELFF. This chain links TRBV7-3 with TRBJ2-2; D not resolved. The CDR3 sequence is 14 residues long. V gave up 3 bases and J gave up 6 bases, with 11 bases separating them. Germline V gene lookup returns CDR1 SGHTA and CDR2 FQGTGA.

The CDR3 DNA follows: TGCGCCAGCAGCCTTTTAACAGGAGACGCCTACGAGCAGTACTTC. Translating gives CASSLLTGDAYEQYF. This chain uses TRBV4-1 with TRBJ2-7, with D tentatively TRBD1 (5 bases). The ends were cut back, 4 bases at V and 2 bases at J, with 15 bases in the middle. CDR1 is MGHRA and CDR2 is YSYEKL in the germline V gene. This CDR3 region has 15 residues.

The CDR3 region is CASSLGTGVGYTF. For the CDR3, the DNA is TGTGCCAGCAGCTTAGGGACAGGGGTCGGCTACACCTTC. The chain joins TRBV7-9 to TRBJ1-2; 9 bases are shared with TRBD1. The CDR3 sequence is 13 residues long. V shed 1 base and J 8 bases; nucleotides not matched to a gene: 2. Germline values: CDR1 SEHNR, CDR2 FQNEAQ (reference sequence).

This clone was recorded once. V is TRBV19 and J is TRBJ2-5; D is possibly TRBD1 (5 bases). The CDR3 loop spans 13 amino acids. The V gene lost 5 bases and the J gene lost 5 bases, with 12 bases spanning the gap. CDR1 and CDR2 (germline): LNHDA, SQIVND (reference sequence). The CDR3 is CASSAQGIETQYF. CDR3 DNA: TGTGCCAGTAGTGCTCAGGGAATCGAGACCCAGTACTTC.

CDR3 amino acids: CASSQRDRGRRIGGYTF. The CDR3 DNA sequence: TGTGCCAGCAGCCAGAGGGACAGGGGAAGGAGGATCGGTGGCTACACCTTC. This rearrangement joins TRBV4-2 to TRBJ1-2, with TRBD1 matching 10 bases. This CDR3 has 17 residues. V lost 3 bases and J lost 7; bases outside the gene matches: 14. Germline assignment: CDR1 LGHNA and CDR2 YNFKEQ.

This clone has only one observation. The rearrangement links TRBV5-1 to TRBJ2-2; D is perhaps TRBD1 (6 bases). In germline, CDR1 is SGHRS, CDR2 YFSETQ. With 5 bases removed from V and 1 base from J, the gap between germline ends came to 9 bases. The CDR3 runs to 14 residues. As DNA, the CDR3 is TGCGCCAGCAGAACGACAGGGAACACCGGGGAGCTGTTTTTT. It translates to CASRTTGNTGELFF. The full variable domain, rest sourced from reference TRBV5-1 and TRBJ2-2, is KAGVTQTPRYLIKTRGQQVTLSCSPISGHRSVSWYQQTPGQGLQFLFEYFSETQRNKGNFPGRFSGRQFSNSRSEMNVSTLELGDSALYLCASRTTGNTGELFFGEGSRLTVL.

V is TRBV6-5 and J is TRBJ1-1; D is unclear. V lost 0 bases and J 1 base, leaving 9 bases between the germline ends. The CDR3 is 15 amino acids. CDR1 and CDR2 from the germline V gene are MNHEY and SVGAGI. CDR3 in amino acids: CASSYSRRANTEAFF. The CDR3 bases are TGTGCCAGCAGTTACTCGCGGCGGGCGAACACTGAAGCTTTCTTT.

This chain links TRBV9 with TRBJ2-1, with D possibly matching TRBD1 (6 bases). The CDR3 runs to 15 residues. V dropped 0 bases and J dropped 2 bases, with 9 bases sitting between them. The germline V gene encodes CDR1 SGDLS and CDR2 YYNGEE. The CDR3 loop is CASSVARGPYNEQFF. In nucleotides, the CDR3 is TGTGCCAGCAGCGTAGCCAGGGGACCCTACAATGAGCAGTTCTTC.

This chain links TRBV3-1 (or the pseudogene TRBV3-2) with TRBJ2-2; no reliable D call. The CDR3 is made up of 12 amino acids. V was pared by 9 bases and J by 1 base, with 6 bases between. Germline values: CDR1 LGHDT, CDR2 YNNKEL (reference sequence). CDR3 residues: CASEQNTGELFF. The CDR3 coding sequence is TGTGCCAGTGAACAGAACACCGGGGAGCTGTTTTTT.

V usage is TRBV14 and J usage is TRBJ1-1, with D possibly being TRBD1 (5 bases). The V end was cut by 8 bases, the J end by 0 bases, with 10 bases between. The CDR3 is made up of 13 amino acids. Germline lookup yields CDR1 SGHDN and CDR2 FVKESK. The CDR3 here is CASATEMNTEAFF. CDR3 DNA: TGTGCCAGCGCGACAGAAATGAACACTGAAGCTTTCTTT.

The chain has TRBV18 and TRBJ1-2; D call uncertain. The germline V gene has CDR1 KGHSH and CDR2 LQKENI. V was clipped by 6 bases and J by 3 bases, with 11 bases between them. This CDR3 region has 13 residues. CDR3 sequence (DNA): TGTGCCAGCTCCCGGGGAGAGGACTATGGCTACACCTTC. Amino acids: CASSRGEDYGYTF.